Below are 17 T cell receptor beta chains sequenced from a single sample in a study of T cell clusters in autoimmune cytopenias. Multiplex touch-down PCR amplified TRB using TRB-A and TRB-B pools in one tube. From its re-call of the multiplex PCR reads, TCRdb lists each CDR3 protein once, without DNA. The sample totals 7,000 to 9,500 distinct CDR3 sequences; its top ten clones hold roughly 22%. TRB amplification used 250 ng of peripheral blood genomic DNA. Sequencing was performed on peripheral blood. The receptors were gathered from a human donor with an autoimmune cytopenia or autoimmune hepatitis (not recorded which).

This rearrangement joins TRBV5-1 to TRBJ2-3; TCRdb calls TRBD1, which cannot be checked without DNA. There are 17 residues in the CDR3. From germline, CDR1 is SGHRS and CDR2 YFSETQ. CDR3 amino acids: CASSLGAGGGTTDTQYF.

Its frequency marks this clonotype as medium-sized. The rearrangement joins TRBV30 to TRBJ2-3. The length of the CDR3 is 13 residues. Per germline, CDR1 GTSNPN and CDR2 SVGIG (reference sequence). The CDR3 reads CAWTKASTDTQYF. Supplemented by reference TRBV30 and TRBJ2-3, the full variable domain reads SQTIHQWPATLVQPVGSPLSLECTVEGTSNPNLYWYRQAAGRGLQLLFYSVGIGQISSEVPQNLSASRPQDRQFILSSKKLLLSDSGFYLCAWTKASTDTQYFGPGTRLTVL.

The CDR3 region is CASSLAWQTQYF. The J gene is TRBJ2-5, the V gene TRBV12-3 or TRBV12-4. This CDR3 contains 12 residues.

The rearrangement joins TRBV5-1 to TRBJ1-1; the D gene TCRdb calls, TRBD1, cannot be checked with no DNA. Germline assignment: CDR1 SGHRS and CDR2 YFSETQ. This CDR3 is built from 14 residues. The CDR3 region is CASSLSMGDLEAFF.

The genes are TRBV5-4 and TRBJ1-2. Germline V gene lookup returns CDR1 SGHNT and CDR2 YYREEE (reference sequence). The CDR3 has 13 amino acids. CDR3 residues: CASSLQWGGGYTF.

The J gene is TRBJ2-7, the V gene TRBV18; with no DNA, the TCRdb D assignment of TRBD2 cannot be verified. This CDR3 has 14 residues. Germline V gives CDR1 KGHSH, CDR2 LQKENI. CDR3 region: CASSPPEQRYEQYF.

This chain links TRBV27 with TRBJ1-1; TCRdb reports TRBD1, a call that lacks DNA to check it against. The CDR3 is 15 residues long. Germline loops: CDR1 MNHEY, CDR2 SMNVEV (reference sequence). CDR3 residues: CASSHLPSGVTEAFF.

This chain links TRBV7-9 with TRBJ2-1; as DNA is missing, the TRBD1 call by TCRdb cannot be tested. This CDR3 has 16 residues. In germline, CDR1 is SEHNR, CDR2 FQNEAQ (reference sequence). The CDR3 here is CASSGGTDANRNEQFF.

The CDR3 protein is CSADRGSLEAFF. The genes are TRBV20-1 and TRBJ1-1; TCRdb names TRBD1, which stays unverified in the absence of DNA. CDR3 length equals 12 residues. Germline V gene sequence: CDR1 DFQATT, CDR2 SNEGSKA (reference sequence).

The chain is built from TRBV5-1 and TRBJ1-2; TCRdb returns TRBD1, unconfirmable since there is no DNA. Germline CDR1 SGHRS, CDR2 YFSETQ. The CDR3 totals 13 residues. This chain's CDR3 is CASSFDGGDGYTF.

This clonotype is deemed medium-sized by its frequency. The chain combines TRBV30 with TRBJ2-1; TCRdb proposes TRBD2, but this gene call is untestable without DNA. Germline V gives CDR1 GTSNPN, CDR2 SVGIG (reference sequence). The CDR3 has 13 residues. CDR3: CAWNPSGHNEQFF.

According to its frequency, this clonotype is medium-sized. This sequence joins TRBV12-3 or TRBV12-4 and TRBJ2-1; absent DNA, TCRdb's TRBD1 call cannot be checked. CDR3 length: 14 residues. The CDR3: CASSLGRRVNREFF.

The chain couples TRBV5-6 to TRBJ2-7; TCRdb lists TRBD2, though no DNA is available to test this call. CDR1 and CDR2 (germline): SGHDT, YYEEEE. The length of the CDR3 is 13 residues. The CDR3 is CASSSSPITREYF.

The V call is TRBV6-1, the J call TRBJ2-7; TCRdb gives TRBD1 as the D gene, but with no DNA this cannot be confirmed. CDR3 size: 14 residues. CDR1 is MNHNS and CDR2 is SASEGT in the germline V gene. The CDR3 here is CASSEAGTVDEQYF.

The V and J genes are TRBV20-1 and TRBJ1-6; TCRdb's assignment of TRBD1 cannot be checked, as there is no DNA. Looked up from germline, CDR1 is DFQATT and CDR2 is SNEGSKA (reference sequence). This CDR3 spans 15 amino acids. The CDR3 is CSARDIRGTNSPLHF.

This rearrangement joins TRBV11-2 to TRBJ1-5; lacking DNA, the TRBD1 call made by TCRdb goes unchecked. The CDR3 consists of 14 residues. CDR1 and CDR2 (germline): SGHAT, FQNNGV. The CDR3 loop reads CASSPGHSNQPQHF.

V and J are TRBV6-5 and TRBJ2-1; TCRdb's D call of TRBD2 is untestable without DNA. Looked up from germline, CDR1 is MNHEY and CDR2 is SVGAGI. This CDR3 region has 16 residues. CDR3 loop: CASRPQGLGLGGEQFF.